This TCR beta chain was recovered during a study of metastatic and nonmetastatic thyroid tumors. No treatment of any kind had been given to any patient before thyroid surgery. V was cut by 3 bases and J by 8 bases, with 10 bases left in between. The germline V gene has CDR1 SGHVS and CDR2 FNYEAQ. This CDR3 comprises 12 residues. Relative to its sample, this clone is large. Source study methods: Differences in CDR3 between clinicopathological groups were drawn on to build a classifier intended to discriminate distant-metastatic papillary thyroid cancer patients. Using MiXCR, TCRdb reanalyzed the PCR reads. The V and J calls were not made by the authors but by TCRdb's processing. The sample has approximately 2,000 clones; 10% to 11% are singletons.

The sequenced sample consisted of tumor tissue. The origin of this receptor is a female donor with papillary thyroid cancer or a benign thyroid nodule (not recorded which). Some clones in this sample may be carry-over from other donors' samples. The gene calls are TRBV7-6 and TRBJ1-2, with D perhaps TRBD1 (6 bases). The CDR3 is CASSFTGNGYTF. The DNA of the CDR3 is TGTGCCAGCAGCTTTACAGGGAACGGCTACACCTTC.